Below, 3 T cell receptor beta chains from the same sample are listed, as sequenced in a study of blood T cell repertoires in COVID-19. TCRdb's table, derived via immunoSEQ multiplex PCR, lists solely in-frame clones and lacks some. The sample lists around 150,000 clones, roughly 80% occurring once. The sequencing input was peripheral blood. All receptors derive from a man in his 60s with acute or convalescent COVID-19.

The CDR3 DNA reads TGTGCCAGCAGATCCGACAGCCAAGAGACCCAGTACTTC. It codes for CASRSDSQETQYF. V is TRBV6-5 and J is TRBJ2-5; TRBD1 is a possible D gene (5 bases). CDR1 MNHEY and CDR2 SVGAGI come from the germline V gene. V lost 6 bases and J lost 1, with 9 bases in between. This CDR3 is built from 13 residues.

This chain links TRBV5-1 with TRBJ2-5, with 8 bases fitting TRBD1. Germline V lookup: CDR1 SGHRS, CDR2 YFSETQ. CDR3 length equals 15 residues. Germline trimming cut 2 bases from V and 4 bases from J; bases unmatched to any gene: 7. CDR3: CASSFTGTGGETQYF. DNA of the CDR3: TGCGCCAGCAGCTTTACCGGGACAGGAGGAGAGACCCAGTACTTC.

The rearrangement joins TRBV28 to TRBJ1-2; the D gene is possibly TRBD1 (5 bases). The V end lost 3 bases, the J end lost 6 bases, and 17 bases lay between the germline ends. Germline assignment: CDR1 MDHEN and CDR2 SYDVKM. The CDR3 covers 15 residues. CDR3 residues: CASSFGWGVKDGYTF. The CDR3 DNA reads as TGTGCCAGCAGTTTCGGGTGGGGGGTTAAGGATGGCTACACCTTC.